The T cell receptor beta chain described here comes from a study of low-dose radiotherapy and immunotherapy resistance in tumors. Primers targeting TRAV and TRBV primed first-strand cDNA, covering alpha and beta chains. Over approximately 20 PCR cycles, TCRs were amplified from a constant-region primer and V-primer adapter. TCRdb reprocessed the reads with MiXCR, giving one entry per CDR3 protein. This sample has about 97,000 distinct CDR3 sequences, with around 21% found just once. The germline V gene encodes CDR1 SNHLY and CDR2 FYNNEI. CDR3 length: 13 residues. For this clonotype: A far larger clone is just one base off, so this is likely a read error.

Time point denoted: after trial treatment. The sample's treatment: LDRT plus nivolumab, ipilimumab, low-dose cyclophosphamide and aspirin (RACIN trial). The rearrangement uses TRBV2 and TRBJ2-4; D tentatively reads TRBD1 or TRBD2 (5 bases each). The specimen comprised PBMCs, sampled after low-dose radiotherapy plus immunotherapy. The sequence was obtained from a male donor with prostate cancer. The CDR3 DNA sequence: TGTGCCAGCAGCACAGGAGGCAAAAACACTCAGTACTTC. It is translated as CASSTGGKNTQYF.